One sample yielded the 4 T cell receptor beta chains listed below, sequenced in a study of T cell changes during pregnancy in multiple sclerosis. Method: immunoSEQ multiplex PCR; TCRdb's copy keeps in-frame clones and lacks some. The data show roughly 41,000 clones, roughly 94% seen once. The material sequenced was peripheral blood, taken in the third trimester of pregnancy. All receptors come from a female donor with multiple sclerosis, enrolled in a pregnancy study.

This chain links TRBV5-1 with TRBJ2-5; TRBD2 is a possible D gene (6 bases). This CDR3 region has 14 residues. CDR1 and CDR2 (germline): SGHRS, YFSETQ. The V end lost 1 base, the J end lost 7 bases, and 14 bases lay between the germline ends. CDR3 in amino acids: CASSLQEGSGTQYF. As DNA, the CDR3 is TGCGCCAGCAGCTTGCAGGAGGGGAGTGGGACCCAGTACTTC.

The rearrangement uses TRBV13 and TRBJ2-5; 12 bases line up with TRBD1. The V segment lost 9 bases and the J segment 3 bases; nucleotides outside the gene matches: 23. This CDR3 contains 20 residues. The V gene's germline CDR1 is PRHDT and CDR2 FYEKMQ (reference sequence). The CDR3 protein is CASSKYNRDRGRRGEETQYF. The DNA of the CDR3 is TGTGCCAGTTCGAAATACAACCGGGACAGGGGGCGACGGGGGGAAGAGACCCAGTACTTC.

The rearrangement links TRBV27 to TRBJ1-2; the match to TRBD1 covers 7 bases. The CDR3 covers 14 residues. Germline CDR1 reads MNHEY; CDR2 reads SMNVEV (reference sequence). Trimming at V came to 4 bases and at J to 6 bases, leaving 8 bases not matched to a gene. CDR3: CASSSQGYFHGYTF. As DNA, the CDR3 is TGTGCCAGCAGTTCACAGGGGTATTTTCATGGCTACACCTTC.

The CDR3 DNA reads as TGTGCCAGCAGTTTACCCCAGACAGGGTCTTCACCCCTCCACTTT. It encodes CASSLPQTGSSPLHF. The chain combines TRBV28 with TRBJ1-6; 7 nucleotides line up with TRBD1. V dropped 2 bases and J dropped 9; count of bases not matched to a gene: 7. This CDR3 is 15 amino acids long. Per germline, CDR1 MDHEN and CDR2 SYDVKM.